This is a list of T cell receptor beta chains from one sample in a study of T-cell memory formation after mild COVID-19. TCRdb reanalysed the 5' RACE reads using MiXCR and keeps one entry per CDR3 protein. The table shows around 530,000 distinct CDR3 sequences, with less than 25% occurring only once. Sequencing used PBMCs or a T cell subset sorted from them (not recorded which). These receptors came from an adult woman who had mild COVID-19 (a few samples of this study predate the infection). Cell type and time point are not known. Both conserved end residues are part of each CDR3. D genes are given only for firm matches. Expanded clones get a size class; other rows say once, few or many, or leave the size out.

>TRBJ2-3|.|TRBV5-1|.
TGCGCCAGCACGATCCGGGCGGGGGAGCCCACACAGGGTACGCAGTATTTT
CASTIRAGEPTQGTQYF
>TRBJ1-3|.|TRBV25-1|.
TGTGCCAGCAGGATGGATGAAAGAAACACCATATATTTT
CASRMDERNTIYF
>TRBJ1-5|few|TRBV20-1|.
TGCAGTGCTAGAAACGACCCCAATCAGCCCCAGCATTTT
CSARNDPNQPQHF
>TRBJ2-1|few|TRBV30|TRBD2
TGTGCCTGGAGTGAGCCTGCCGGAGCGGGACCCCCCTCCAATGAGCAGTTCTTC
CAWSEPAGAGPPSNEQFF
>TRBJ2-7|many|TRBV30|TRBD2
TGTGCCTGGAGTGTAATAGGAGGACTAGCGGGACACTACGAGCAGTACTTC
CAWSVIGGLAGHYEQYF
>TRBJ1-5|few|TRBV12-3/TRBV12-4|TRBD1
TGTGCCAGCAACGACAGGGAGAGTCAGCCCCAGCATTTT
CASNDRESQPQHF
>TRBJ2-1|few|TRBV5-1|.
TGCGCCTCCAAGGAGCTTGACAATGAGCAGTTCTTC
CASKELDNEQFF
>TRBJ2-1|few|TRBV24-1|TRBD2
TGTGCCACCAGTGACCCTAGGGGGACTAGTGGCTATGAGCAGTTCTTC
CATSDPRGTSGYEQFF
>TRBJ2-1|.|TRBV4-2|.
TGTGCCAGCAGCCAAGATCTCGGGATGGCTAGTGAGCAGTTCTTC
CASSQDLGMASEQFF
>TRBJ1-1|.|TRBV23-1|.
TGCGCCAGCAGCTCTCAACTCTCCCCCATGAACACTGAAGCTTTCTTT
CASSSQLSPMNTEAFF
>TRBJ2-5|few|TRBV19|TRBD2
TGTGCCAGTAGCCCCGGGGGGGGCGCCGGAGAGACCCAGTACTTC
CASSPGGGAGETQYF
>TRBJ2-5|.|TRBV5-1|TRBD1
TGCGCCAGCAGCTTGTATGGCAGGGGGCAAGAGACCCAGTACTTC
CASSLYGRGQETQYF
>TRBJ1-2|.|TRBV7-9|TRBD1
TGTGCCAGCAGCTTTCAGGGGGACTATGGCTACACCTTC
CASSFQGDYGYTF
>TRBJ2-1|.|TRBV24-1|TRBD1
TGTGCCACCAGTGATTGGCCAGGACAGGGGGATGATGAGCAGTTCTTC
CATSDWPGQGDDEQFF
>TRBJ1-2|few|TRBV28|TRBD1
TGTGCCAGCAGCTCGAGCTCCCCACAGGGGGTGGGCTACACCTTC
CASSSSSPQGVGYTF
>TRBJ2-1|.|TRBV12-3/TRBV12-4|.
TGTGCCACGGCTAGAGCCGGGCATGAGCAGTTCTTC
CATARAGHEQFF
>TRBJ1-5|many|TRBV6-5|.
TGTGCCAGCAGTTCGGCGGGAATTCGGCAGCCCCAGCATTTT
CASSSAGIRQPQHF
>TRBJ1-4|few|TRBV24-1|.
TGTGCCACCAGTGACCCTGTCGCCGCGGGTGAAAAACTGTTTTTT
CATSDPVAAGEKLFF
>TRBJ2-1|few|TRBV7-9|.
TGTGCCAGCATCCAGGGATCGGGCCATGAGCAGTTCTTC
CASIQGSGHEQFF
>TRBJ1-2|.|TRBV3-1|.
TGTGCCAGCAGCCAGGGGGGGGGCCGTGATAACTATGGCTACACCTTC
CASSQGGGRDNYGYTF
>TRBJ2-1|.|TRBV12-3/TRBV12-4|TRBD2
TGTGCCAGCAGTAAACATCAAACTAGCGGTGAGCAGTTCTTC
CASSKHQTSGEQFF
>TRBJ1-1|.|TRBV6-1|.
TGTGCCAGCAGTGAAGGCTACAGGGCCCTTGAAGCTTTCTTT
CASSEGYRALEAFF
>TRBJ2-1|.|TRBV2|.
TGTGCCAGCAGTGAAGTTATGGGGCCTACTACCGGAGAGTTCTTC
CASSEVMGPTTGEFF
>TRBJ2-7|many|TRBV20-1|.
TGCAGTGCTAGAGATTTCCAGGGGAGGGACTACGAGCAGTACTTC
CSARDFQGRDYEQYF
>TRBJ1-2|few|TRBV18|.
TGTGCCAGCTCACCCCAGGCGCACGACTATGGCTACACCTTC
CASSPQAHDYGYTF
>TRBJ2-1|few|TRBV15|.
TGTGCCACCAGACTAGGATACGGGAATACTTACAATGAGCAGTTCTTC
CATRLGYGNTYNEQFF
>TRBJ2-5|.|TRBV6-6|TRBD2
TGTGCCAGCAGTTACTCCCGGACTAGCGGGGAAGAGACCCAGTACTTC
CASSYSRTSGEETQYF
>TRBJ2-2|many|TRBV7-8|.
TGTGCCAGCAGCTCCTCGGCCCCCGGCGGGGAGCTGTTTTTT
CASSSSAPGGELFF
>TRBJ1-5|.|TRBV20-1|TRBD1
TGCAGTGCTAGAGGACAGGGTGGGCAGCCCCAGCATTTT
CSARGQGGQPQHF
>TRBJ2-3|few|TRBV24-1|.
TGTGCCACCAGTGATTTGGGTCATGGGACAGATACGCAGTATTTT
CATSDLGHGTDTQYF
>TRBJ2-1|.|TRBV3-1|TRBD2
TGTGCCAGCAGCCAAGAACGACTAGCAACGGGCAATGAGCAGTTCTTC
CASSQERLATGNEQFF
>TRBJ1-2|.|TRBV29-1|TRBD1
TGCAGCGGATTAGAATGGACAGGGAGTCCCTCTAACTATGGCTACACCTTC
CSGLEWTGSPSNYGYTF
>TRBJ2-1|few|TRBV19|.
TGTGCCAGTAGTATAGATCGGACAGCCAACAATGAGCAGTTCTTC
CASSIDRTANNEQFF
>TRBJ2-5|few|TRBV24-1|.
TGTGCCACCAGTGACCCACAGAGAGCGAAAGAGACCCAGTACTTC
CATSDPQRAKETQYF
>TRBJ1-1|.|TRBV3-1|.
TGTGCCAGCAGCCAAAAGGGCAGGGGCACTGAAGCTTTCTTT
CASSQKGRGTEAFF
>TRBJ1-6|.|TRBV12-3/TRBV12-4|.
TGTGCCAGCAGCTCCCGGACTAATTCACCCCTCCACTTT
CASSSRTNSPLHF
>TRBJ1-1|.|TRBV25-1|.
TGTGCCAGCAAGAGGGGGTGGACTGAAGCTTTCTTT
CASKRGWTEAFF
>TRBJ2-3|.|TRBV7-3|.
TGTGCCAGCAGCTCTGCCGGACTGCGCACAGATACGCAGTATTTT
CASSSAGLRTDTQYF
>TRBJ2-1|few|TRBV7-8|TRBD1
TGTGCCAGCAGCCTACGGGACAGGGGGCCAAGTGAGCAGTTCTTC
CASSLRDRGPSEQFF
>TRBJ1-1|few|TRBV7-9|.
TGTGCCAGCAGCTTAGGGGGACGAGGAGACACTGAAGCTTTCTTT
CASSLGGRGDTEAFF
>TRBJ2-2|many|TRBV4-2|.
TGTGCCAGCAGCCAAGATAGGGACTTCCCAACCGGGGAGCTGTTTTTT
CASSQDRDFPTGELFF
>TRBJ2-1|few|TRBV4-1|TRBD2
TGCGCCAGCAGCCAACCAGCGGGAGAGGTGATGAATGAGCAGTTCTTC
CASSQPAGEVMNEQFF
>TRBJ2-7|.|TRBV19|.
TGTGCCAGTAGTATTAGTCCCACTGGCGAGCAGTACTTC
CASSISPTGEQYF
>TRBJ1-1|few|TRBV5-1|.
TGCGCCAGCAGCTTTGAGACAGGGAACACTGAAGCTTTCTTT
CASSFETGNTEAFF
>TRBJ2-3|few|TRBV4-3|.
TGCGCCAGCAGCCAAGATCTGAGCGGGTGGAGCACAGATACGCAGTATTTT
CASSQDLSGWSTDTQYF
>TRBJ1-5|.|TRBV19|.
TGTGCCAGTAGTATCCCCCAGGGTTATAGCAATCAGCCCCAGCATTTT
CASSIPQGYSNQPQHF
>TRBJ2-2|.|TRBV7-9|.
TGTGCCAGCAGCTTAGAGGGCCCGCGATTGTCCGGGGAGCTGTTTTTT
CASSLEGPRLSGELFF
>TRBJ2-3|few|TRBV6-1|.
TGTGCCAGCAGTACAGGGGGGGGCGCAGATACGCAGTATTTT
CASSTGGGADTQYF
>TRBJ2-1|.|TRBV6-2/TRBV6-3|.
TGTGCCAGCAGTTACCCGGGGCCGGATGAGCAGTTCTTC
CASSYPGPDEQFF
>TRBJ1-1|.|TRBV7-3|.
TGTGCCAGCGGGGGTACTAGCACTGAAGCTTTCTTT
CASGGTSTEAFF
>TRBJ2-6|few|TRBV4-3|.
TGCGCCAGCAGCCTTTACCGCTCTGGGGCCAACGTCCTGACTTTC
CASSLYRSGANVLTF
>TRBJ1-2|few|TRBV10-3|.
TGTGCCATCAGCGGGGACACCTATGGCTACACCTTC
CAISGDTYGYTF
>TRBJ1-1|few|TRBV4-1|.
TGCGCCAGCAGCCATCTAAACGGGGGGTCTGAAGCTTTCTTT
CASSHLNGGSEAFF
>TRBJ2-3|.|TRBV27|TRBD2
TGTGCCAGCAGTTTATCCGCGGGAGCGAGCACAGATACGCAGTATTTT
CASSLSAGASTDTQYF
>TRBJ2-7|many|TRBV20-1|.
TGCAGTGCTGGACTCTCCTACGAGCAGTACTTC
CSAGLSYEQYF